The 23 T cell receptor beta chains below come from one sample, sequenced in a study of T cells after yellow fever vaccination. From the 5' RACE reads, TCRdb called clonotypes with MiXCR, one entry per CDR3 protein. The repertoire consists of more than 300,000 distinct CDR3 sequences, with around 6.8% occurring once and the leading ten covering 15% to 20%. This material consisted of PBMCs, taken 45 days after the first yellow fever vaccination. The receptors here all came from a man aged 18 to 35 who received the YFV17D yellow fever vaccine.

The CDR3: CASRPGVRNQPQHF. The CDR3 DNA sequence: TGCGCCAGCAGACCTGGAGTTAGGAATCAGCCCCAGCATTTT. This sequence joins TRBV5-1 and TRBJ1-5, with unresolved D. Trimming took 5 bases from V and 4 from J, leaving 13 bases between them. The CDR3 runs to 14 residues. Germline V gene sequence: CDR1 SGHRS, CDR2 YFSETQ.

V usage is TRBV20-1 and J usage is TRBJ2-5; TRBD1 matches at 7 bases. V dropped 2 bases and J dropped 4; count of bases not matched to a gene: 13. The CDR3 extends over 16 amino acids. Germline values: CDR1 DFQATT, CDR2 SNEGSKA (reference sequence). This chain's CDR3 is CSARLLGQTFGETQYF. In DNA form, the CDR3 reads TGCAGTGCTAGACTCCTGGGACAGACGTTCGGAGAGACCCAGTACTTC.

This clonotype came up many times. V and J are TRBV12-3 or TRBV12-4 and TRBJ2-1, with D hard to call. The ends were cut back, 1 base at V and 8 bases at J, with 9 bases in the middle. The CDR3 totals 13 residues. The CDR3 nucleotides read TGTGCCAGCAGTTTAGGATATGGGTATGAGCAGTTCTTC. Protein sequence: CASSLGYGYEQFF.

This clonotype was found many times. The gene calls are TRBV7-3 and TRBJ2-1, with TRBD2 matching 9 bases. With 3 bases clipped from V and 10 bases from J, the junction kept 10 bases outside the gene matches. This CDR3 spans 15 amino acids. Germline loops: CDR1 SGHTA, CDR2 FQGTGA. The CDR3 sequence is CASSFRGGAPGEQFF. CDR3 DNA sequence: TGTGCCAGCAGCTTTCGCGGGGGGGCCCCAGGGGAGCAGTTCTTC. Full variable domain (missing parts from reference TRBV7-3 and TRBJ2-1): GAGVSQTPSNKVTEKGKYVELRCDPISGHTALYWYRQSLGQGPEFLIYFQGTGAADDSGLPNDRFFAVRPEGSVSTLKIQRTERGDSAVYLCASSFRGGAPGEQFFGPGTRLTVL.

V gene TRBV7-2 combines with J gene TRBJ1-1; weak D call: TRBD1 (5 bases). V was shortened by 5 bases and J by 4 bases, with 14 bases between the two germline ends. Germline CDR1 is SGHTA and CDR2 is FQGNSA. This CDR3 spans 14 amino acids. CDR3 residues: CASSLLGGRTEAFF. The CDR3 nucleotides are TGTGCCAGCAGCCTCCTCGGGGGACGCACTGAAGCTTTCTTT. The variable domain in full, completed from reference TRBV7-2 and TRBJ1-1, reads GAGVSQSPSNKVTEKGKDVELRCDPISGHTALYWYRQSLGQGLEFLIYFQGNSAPDKSGLPSDRFSAERTGGSVSTLTIQRTQQEDSAVYLCASSLLGGRTEAFFGQGTRLTVV.

This clonotype was detected ten times or more. The chain recombines TRBV7-8 with TRBJ1-4; D unresolved. CDR3 length: 17 residues. Trimming removed 6 bases at V and 2 bases at J, with 19 bases between. Per the germline V gene, CDR1 is SGHVS and CDR2 is FQNEAQ. The CDR3 loop is CASRGRTPRGTNEKLFF. CDR3 DNA sequence: TGTGCCAGCAGAGGTAGGACGCCCCGAGGGACTAATGAAAAACTGTTTTTT.

This clonotype was picked up a small number of times. The V and J genes are TRBV5-1 and TRBJ1-1, with TRBD1 matching over 9 bases. Germline loops: CDR1 SGHRS, CDR2 YFSETQ. With 4 bases clipped from V and 0 bases from J, the junction kept 7 bases outside the gene matches. The CDR3 is made up of 16 amino acids. The chain's CDR3 is CASSLGQGRMNTEAFF. CDR3 nucleotides: TGCGCCAGCAGCCTGGGACAGGGTCGAATGAACACTGAAGCTTTCTTT. The full variable domain, completed using reference TRBV5-1 and TRBJ1-1, is KAGVTQTPRYLIKTRGQQVTLSCSPISGHRSVSWYQQTPGQGLQFLFEYFSETQRNKGNFPGRFSGRQFSNSRSEMNVSTLELGDSALYLCASSLGQGRMNTEAFFGQGTRLTVV.

This clonotype was counted a few times. This sequence joins TRBV20-1 and TRBJ1-1, with D unclear. With 0 bases removed from V and 0 bases from J, the gap between germline ends came to 8 bases. There are 14 residues in the CDR3. From germline, CDR1 is DFQATT and CDR2 SNEGSKA (reference sequence). This CDR3 reads CSAREGSMNTEAFF. For the CDR3, the DNA is TGCAGTGCTAGAGAAGGGAGCATGAACACTGAAGCTTTCTTT.

The V and J genes are TRBV29-1 and TRBJ2-7; 9 bases map to TRBD1. Germline V gene lookup returns CDR1 SQVTM and CDR2 ANQGSEA. J was trimmed by 2 bases and V by 7 bases; bases with no gene match: 15. This CDR3 spans 16 amino acids. CDR3 in amino acids: CSAELSPGQGPYEQYF. In DNA, the CDR3 is TGCAGCGCCGAGCTTTCACCGGGACAGGGCCCCTACGAGCAGTACTTC.

This clonotype was recorded a few times. The chain couples TRBV4-2 to TRBJ2-3; D is ambiguous. The CDR3 runs to 17 residues. Germline CDR1 and CDR2: LGHNA and YNFKEQ. V gave up 5 bases and J gave up 2 bases, with 20 bases separating them. The DNA for the CDR3 is TGTGCCAGCAGCTTACCGCGCTATCGGGCGTCCACAGATACGCAGTATTTT. Protein sequence: CASSLPRYRASTDTQYF.

This sequence joins TRBV9 and TRBJ1-2; maybe TRBD1 (5 bases). The CDR3 spans 13 residues. V dropped 4 bases and J dropped 7 bases, with 14 bases sitting between them. Germline CDR1 reads SGDLS; CDR2 reads YYNGEE. The CDR3 coding sequence is TGTGCCAGCAGCTCCGGGGAGGGGAGTGGCTACACCTTC. Its protein is CASSSGEGSGYTF.

This clonotype has a handful of counts. The J gene is TRBJ2-4, the V gene TRBV6-7; no reliable D call. TRBV6-7 qualifies as an ORF whose function is uncertain. V lost 5 bases and J lost 8, with 13 bases in between. The CDR3 totals 13 residues. The CDR3, as DNA: TGTGCCAGCAGTAGGACCGCATGGGACATTCAGTACTTC. Translating gives CASSRTAWDIQYF.

The V and J genes are TRBV18 and TRBJ1-4; D unclear. Deletions cut 0 bases from V and 5 bases from J, with 10 bases between. This CDR3 is built from 15 residues. Per the germline V gene, CDR1 is KGHSH and CDR2 is LQKENI. CDR3: CASSPPAGQNEKLFF. The CDR3 DNA sequence: TGTGCCAGCTCACCACCGGCAGGCCAAAATGAAAAACTGTTTTTT.

This clonotype was detected a few times. The rearrangement joins TRBV7-9 to TRBJ1-6; 8 bases match TRBD1. V dropped 4 bases and J dropped 7; count of bases not matched to a gene: 6. The germline V gene encodes CDR1 SEHNR and CDR2 FQNEAQ (reference sequence). The CDR3 totals 15 residues. CDR3 sequence (DNA): TGTGCCAGCAGCTCAAGACAGGGGCCGAATTCACCCCTCCACTTT. Its protein is CASSSRQGPNSPLHF.

The rearrangement joins TRBV6-2 or TRBV6-3 to TRBJ2-7, with TRBD2 as a possible D gene (5 bases). CDR3 length: 17 residues. Germline V gene lookup returns CDR1 MNHEY and CDR2 SVGEGT. V lost 0 bases and J lost 0, with 15 bases in between. The CDR3 DNA sequence: TGTGCCAGCAGTTACTCCATGTCGGGATCTAGCTCCTACGAGCAGTACTTC. Its translation is CASSYSMSGSSSYEQYF.

The rearrangement uses TRBV10-3 and TRBJ2-3, with D possibly TRBD1 on 5 matching bases. The V end was cut by 6 bases, the J end by 4 bases, with 17 bases between. The V gene's germline CDR1 is ENHRY and CDR2 SYGVKD. The length of the CDR3 is 15 residues. The CDR3 spells CAIRGAGRAADTQYF. CDR3 bases: TGTGCCATCAGAGGGGCCGGTAGGGCGGCAGATACGCAGTATTTT.

V and J are TRBV7-9 and TRBJ1-2, with 10 positions matching TRBD1. The V and J ends lost 5 bases and 2 bases, in that order; junction bases with no gene match: 5. CDR1 and CDR2 from the germline V gene are SEHNR and FQNEAQ (reference sequence). The CDR3 runs 15 residues. The CDR3, as DNA: TGTGCCAGCAGCACGGACAGGGGGTTCAACTATGGCTACACCTTC. Protein product: CASSTDRGFNYGYTF. Combining the CDR3 with reference TRBV7-9 and TRBJ1-2 gives the whole variable domain DTGVSQNPRHKITKRGQNVTFRCDPISEHNRLYWYRQTLGQGPEFLTYFQNEAQLEKSRLLSDRFSAERPKGSFSTLEIQRTEQGDSAMYLCASSTDRGFNYGYTFGSGTRLTVV.

This clonotype was picked up a small number of times. The gene calls are TRBV11-2 and TRBJ2-1, with 7 bases matching TRBD2. Germline trimming cut 5 bases from V and 0 bases from J; bases unmatched to any gene: 4. CDR1 and CDR2 from the germline V gene are SGHAT and FQNNGV. The CDR3 is 15 residues long. The CDR3 nucleotides are TGTGCCAGCAGCCGGGGAGGGATCTCCTACAATGAGCAGTTCTTC. This translates into CASSRGGISYNEQFF.

This clonotype was seen many times. The V call is TRBV5-1, the J call TRBJ1-6; D may be TRBD1 (5 bases). There are 16 residues in the CDR3. Trimming left V 4 bases short and J 9 bases short, with 20 bases between. CDR1 is SGHRS, CDR2 YFSETQ, per germline. CDR3 in amino acids: CASSPRGAGRSSPLHF. For the CDR3, the DNA is TGCGCCAGCAGCCCCCGAGGGGCAGGTCGGAGTTCACCCCTCCACTTT.

The chain couples TRBV7-3 to TRBJ2-3, with 9 bases fitting TRBD2. The ends lost 1 base at V and 4 bases at J; junction bases unmatched: 12. CDR3 length: 18 amino acids. Germline V gives CDR1 SGHTA, CDR2 FQGTGA. The CDR3 bases are TGTGCCAGCAGCTTAATCGTGGGTAGCGGGAGTCTAGCAGATACGCAGTATTTT. Translation gives CASSLIVGSGSLADTQYF. The full variable domain, completed using reference TRBV7-3 and TRBJ2-3, is GAGVSQTPSNKVTEKGKYVELRCDPISGHTALYWYRQSLGQGPEFLIYFQGTGAADDSGLPNDRFFAVRPEGSVSTLKIQRTERGDSAVYLCASSLIVGSGSLADTQYFGPGTRLTVL.

The genes are TRBV10-3 and TRBJ1-2; no clear D gene. CDR1 ENHRY and CDR2 SYGVKD come from the germline V gene. This CDR3 region has 13 residues. V lost 3 bases to trimming and J lost 6 bases, with 11 bases between them. CDR3 protein: CAISDLGADGYTF. CDR3 nucleotide sequence: TGTGCCATCAGTGACTTGGGTGCGGATGGCTACACCTTC.

In its sample, this clonotype was seen a few times. The chain combines TRBV27 with TRBJ2-6; no clear D gene. The CDR3 totals 15 residues. V shed 8 bases and J shed 2 bases, with 13 bases lying between them. The V gene's germline CDR1 is MNHEY and CDR2 SMNVEV (reference sequence). The CDR3 protein is CASAPWLTGANVLTF. Written as DNA, the CDR3 is TGTGCCAGCGCTCCTTGGCTTACTGGGGCCAACGTCCTGACTTTC.

This clonotype was counted only a few times. The CDR3 coding sequence is TGTGCCAGCAGCCAGGCCTTAGGGTATGGCTACACCTTC. This sequence encodes CASSQALGYGYTF. The gene calls are TRBV14 and TRBJ1-2; D gene uncertain. Trimming shortened V by 3 bases and J by 5 bases, and 10 bases separated the two germline ends. Per germline, CDR1 SGHDN and CDR2 FVKESK. CDR3 length: 13 residues. The variable domain in full, completed from reference TRBV14 and TRBJ1-2, reads EAGVTQFPSHSVIEKGQTVTLRCDPISGHDNLYWYRRVMGKEIKFLLHFVKESKQDESGMPNNRFLAERTGGTYSTLKVQPAELEDSGVYFCASSQALGYGYTFGSGTRLTVV.